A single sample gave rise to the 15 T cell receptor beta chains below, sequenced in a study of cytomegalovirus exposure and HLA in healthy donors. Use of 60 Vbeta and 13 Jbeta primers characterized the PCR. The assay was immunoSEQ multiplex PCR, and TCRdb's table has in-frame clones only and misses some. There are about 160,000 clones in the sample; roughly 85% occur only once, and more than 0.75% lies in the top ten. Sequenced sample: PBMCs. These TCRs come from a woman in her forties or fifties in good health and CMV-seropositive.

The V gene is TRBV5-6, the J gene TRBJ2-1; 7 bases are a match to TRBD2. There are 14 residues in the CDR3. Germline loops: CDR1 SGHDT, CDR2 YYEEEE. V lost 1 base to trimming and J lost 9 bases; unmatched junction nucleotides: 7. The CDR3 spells CASSLRLASGEQFF. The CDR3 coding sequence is TGTGCCAGCAGCTTGAGACTAGCCAGCGGTGAGCAGTTCTTC.

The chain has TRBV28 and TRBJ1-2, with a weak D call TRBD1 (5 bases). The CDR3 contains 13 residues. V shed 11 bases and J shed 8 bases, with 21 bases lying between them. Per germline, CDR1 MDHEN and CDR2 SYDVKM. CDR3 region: CAGLAGPTGGYTF. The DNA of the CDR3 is TGTGCCGGGCTAGCGGGACCTACGGGAGGCTACACCTTC.

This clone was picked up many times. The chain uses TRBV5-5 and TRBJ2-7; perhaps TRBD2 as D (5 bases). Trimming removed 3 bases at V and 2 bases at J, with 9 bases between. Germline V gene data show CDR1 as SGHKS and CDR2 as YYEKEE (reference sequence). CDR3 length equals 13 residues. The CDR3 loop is CASSSAGAYEQYF. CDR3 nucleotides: TGTGCCAGCAGCTCGGCGGGTGCCTACGAGCAGTACTTC.

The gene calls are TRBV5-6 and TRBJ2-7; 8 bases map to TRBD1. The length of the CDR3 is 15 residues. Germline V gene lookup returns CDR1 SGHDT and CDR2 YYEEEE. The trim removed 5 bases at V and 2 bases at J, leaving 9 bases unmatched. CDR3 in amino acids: CASRAEGTGAYEQYF. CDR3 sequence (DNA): TGTGCCAGCAGGGCTGAGGGGACAGGTGCCTACGAGCAGTACTTC.

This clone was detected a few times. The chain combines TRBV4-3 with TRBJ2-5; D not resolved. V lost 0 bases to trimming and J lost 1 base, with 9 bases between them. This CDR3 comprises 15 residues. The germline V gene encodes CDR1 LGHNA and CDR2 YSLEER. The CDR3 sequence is CASSQEAHGQETQYF. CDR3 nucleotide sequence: TGCGCCAGCAGCCAAGAGGCCCATGGCCAAGAGACCCAGTACTTC.

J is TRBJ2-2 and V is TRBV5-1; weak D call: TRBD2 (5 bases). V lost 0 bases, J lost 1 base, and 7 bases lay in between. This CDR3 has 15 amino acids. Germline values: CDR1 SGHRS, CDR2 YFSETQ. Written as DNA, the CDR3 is TGCGCCAGCAGCTTGGAAGGACTGAACACCGGGGAGCTGTTTTTT. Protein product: CASSLEGLNTGELFF.

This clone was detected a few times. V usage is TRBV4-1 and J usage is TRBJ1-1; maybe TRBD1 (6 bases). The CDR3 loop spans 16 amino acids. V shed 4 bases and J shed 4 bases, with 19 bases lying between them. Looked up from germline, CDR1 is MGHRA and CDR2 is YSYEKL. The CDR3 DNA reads TGCGCCAGCAGCCCACAATCGGGGGGCGGGGGCACTGAAGCTTTCTTT. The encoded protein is CASSPQSGGGGTEAFF.

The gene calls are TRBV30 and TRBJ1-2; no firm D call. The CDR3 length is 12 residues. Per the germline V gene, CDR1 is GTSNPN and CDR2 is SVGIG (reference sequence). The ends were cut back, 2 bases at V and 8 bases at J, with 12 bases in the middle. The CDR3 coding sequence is TGTGCCTGGAGTTCTTCGTTGGGCGGCTACACCTTC. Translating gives CAWSSSLGGYTF.

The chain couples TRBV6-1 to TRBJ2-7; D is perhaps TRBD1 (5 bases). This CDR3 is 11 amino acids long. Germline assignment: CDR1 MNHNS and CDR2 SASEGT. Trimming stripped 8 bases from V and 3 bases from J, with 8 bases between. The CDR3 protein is CASVRDYEQYF. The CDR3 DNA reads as TGTGCCAGCGTCAGGGACTACGAGCAGTACTTC.

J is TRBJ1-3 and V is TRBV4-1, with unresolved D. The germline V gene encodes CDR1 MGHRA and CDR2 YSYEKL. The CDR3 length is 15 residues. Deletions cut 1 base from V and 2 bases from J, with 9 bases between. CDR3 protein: CASSQARGTGNTIYF. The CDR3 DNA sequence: TGCGCCAGCAGCCAAGCCAGAGGAACTGGAAACACCATATATTTT.

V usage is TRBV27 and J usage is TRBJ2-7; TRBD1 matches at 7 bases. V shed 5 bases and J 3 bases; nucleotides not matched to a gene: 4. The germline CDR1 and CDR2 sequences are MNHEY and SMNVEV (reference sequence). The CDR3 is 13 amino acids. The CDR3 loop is CASSQAGGYEQYF. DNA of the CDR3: TGTGCCAGCAGTCAAGCAGGGGGCTACGAGCAGTACTTC.

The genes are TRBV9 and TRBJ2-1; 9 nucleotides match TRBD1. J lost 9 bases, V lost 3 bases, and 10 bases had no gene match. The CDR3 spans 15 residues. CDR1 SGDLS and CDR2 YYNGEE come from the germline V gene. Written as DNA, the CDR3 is TGTGCCAGCAGCGGAACGGGACAGGGAGTATCTGAGCAGTTCTTC. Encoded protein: CASSGTGQGVSEQFF.

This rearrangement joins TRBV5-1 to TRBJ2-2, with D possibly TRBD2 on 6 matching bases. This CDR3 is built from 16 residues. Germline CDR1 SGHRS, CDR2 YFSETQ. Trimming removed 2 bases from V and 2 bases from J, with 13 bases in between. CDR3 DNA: TGCGCCAGCAGCTTTGGAGGGCTGGCTAACACCGGGGAGCTGTTTTTT. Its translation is CASSFGGLANTGELFF. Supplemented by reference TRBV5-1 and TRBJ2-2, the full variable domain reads KAGVTQTPRYLIKTRGQQVTLSCSPISGHRSVSWYQQTPGQGLQFLFEYFSETQRNKGNFPGRFSGRQFSNSRSEMNVSTLELGDSALYLCASSFGGLANTGELFFGEGSRLTVL.

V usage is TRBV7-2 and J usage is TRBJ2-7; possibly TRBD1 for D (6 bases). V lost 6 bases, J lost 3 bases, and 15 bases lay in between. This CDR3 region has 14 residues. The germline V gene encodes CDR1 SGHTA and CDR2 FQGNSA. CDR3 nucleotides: TGTGCCAGCAGTCTACAAACAGGGTACTACGAGCAGTACTTC. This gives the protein CASSLQTGYYEQYF.

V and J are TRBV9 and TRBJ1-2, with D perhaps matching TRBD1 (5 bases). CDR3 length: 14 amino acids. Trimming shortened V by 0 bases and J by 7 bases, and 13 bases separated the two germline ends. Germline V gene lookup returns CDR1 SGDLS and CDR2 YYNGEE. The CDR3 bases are TGTGCCAGCAGCGTAGAAGGGGTAGTTGGTGGCTACACCTTC. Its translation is CASSVEGVVGGYTF.